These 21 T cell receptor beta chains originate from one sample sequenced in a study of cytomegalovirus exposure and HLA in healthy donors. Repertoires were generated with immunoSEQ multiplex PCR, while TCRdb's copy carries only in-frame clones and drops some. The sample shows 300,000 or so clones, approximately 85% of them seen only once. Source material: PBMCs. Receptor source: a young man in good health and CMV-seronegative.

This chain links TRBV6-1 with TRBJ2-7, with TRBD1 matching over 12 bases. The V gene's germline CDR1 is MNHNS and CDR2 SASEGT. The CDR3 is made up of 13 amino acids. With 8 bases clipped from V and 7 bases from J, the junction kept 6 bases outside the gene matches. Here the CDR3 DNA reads TGTGCCAGCCGGGACAGGGGGCCAGAGGAGCAGTACTTC. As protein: CASRDRGPEEQYF.

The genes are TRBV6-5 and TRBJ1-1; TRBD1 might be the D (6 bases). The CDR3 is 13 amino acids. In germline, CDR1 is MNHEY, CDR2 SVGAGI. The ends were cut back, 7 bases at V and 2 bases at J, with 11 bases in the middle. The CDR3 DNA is TGTGCCAGCATGGACAGCCTAAACACTGAAGCTTTCTTT. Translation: CASMDSLNTEAFF.

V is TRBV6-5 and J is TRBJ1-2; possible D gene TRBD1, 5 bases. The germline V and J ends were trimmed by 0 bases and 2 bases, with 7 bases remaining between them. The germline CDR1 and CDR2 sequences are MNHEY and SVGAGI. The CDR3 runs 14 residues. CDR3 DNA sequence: TGTGCCAGCAGTTACTCTCAGGGAAACTATGGCTACACCTTC. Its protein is CASSYSQGNYGYTF.

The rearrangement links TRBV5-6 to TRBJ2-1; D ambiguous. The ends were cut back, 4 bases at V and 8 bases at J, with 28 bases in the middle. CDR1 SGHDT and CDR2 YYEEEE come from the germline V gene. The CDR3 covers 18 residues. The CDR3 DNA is TGTGCCAGCAGCCTCTTAACTCCCACCGTTTATCTGATTGATGAGCAGTTCTTC. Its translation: CASSLLTPTVYLIDEQFF. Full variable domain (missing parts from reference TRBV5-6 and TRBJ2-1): DAGVTQSPTHLIKTRGQQVTLRCSPKSGHDTVSWYQQALGQGPQFIFQYYEEEERQRGNFPDRFSGHQFPNYSSELNVNALLLGDSALYLCASSLLTPTVYLIDEQFFGPGTRLTVL.

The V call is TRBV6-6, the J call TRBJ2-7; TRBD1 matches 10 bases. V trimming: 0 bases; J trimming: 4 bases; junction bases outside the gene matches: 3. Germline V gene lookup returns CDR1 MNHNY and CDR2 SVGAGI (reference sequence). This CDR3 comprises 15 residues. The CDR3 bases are TGTGCCAGCAGTTACTCAGCGGGACAGGGGTACGAGCAGTACTTC. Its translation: CASSYSAGQGYEQYF.

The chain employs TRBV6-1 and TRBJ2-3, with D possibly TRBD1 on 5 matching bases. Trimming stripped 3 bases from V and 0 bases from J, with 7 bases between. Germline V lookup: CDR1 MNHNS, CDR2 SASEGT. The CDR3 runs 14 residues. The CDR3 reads CASSDWGSTDTQYF. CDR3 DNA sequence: TGTGCCAGCAGTGATTGGGGCAGCACAGATACGCAGTATTTT.

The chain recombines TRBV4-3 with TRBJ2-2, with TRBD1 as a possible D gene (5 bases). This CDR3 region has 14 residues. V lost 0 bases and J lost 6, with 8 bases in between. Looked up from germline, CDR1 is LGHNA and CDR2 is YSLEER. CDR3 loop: CASSQESGSGELFF. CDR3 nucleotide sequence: TGCGCCAGCAGCCAAGAATCAGGGTCCGGGGAGCTGTTTTTT.

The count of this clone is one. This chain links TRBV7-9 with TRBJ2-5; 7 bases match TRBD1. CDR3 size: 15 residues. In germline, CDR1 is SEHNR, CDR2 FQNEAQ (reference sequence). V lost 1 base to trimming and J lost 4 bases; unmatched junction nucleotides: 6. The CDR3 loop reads CASSLVTGVGETQYF. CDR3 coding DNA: TGTGCCAGCAGCTTAGTAACAGGGGTAGGAGAGACCCAGTACTTC.

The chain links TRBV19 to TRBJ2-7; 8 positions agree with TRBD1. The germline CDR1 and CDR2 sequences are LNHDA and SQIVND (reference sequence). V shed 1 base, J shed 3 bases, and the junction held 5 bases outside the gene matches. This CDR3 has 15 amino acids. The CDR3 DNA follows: TGTGCCAGTAGTATAGGGGACAGGAGTAACTACGAGCAGTACTTC. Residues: CASSIGDRSNYEQYF.

The CDR3 coding sequence is TGCGCCAGCAACACGGGAGTAGCGGCACCACCAGAGACCCAGTACTTC. It codes for CASNTGVAAPPETQYF. The chain links TRBV4-1 to TRBJ2-5, with TRBD2 as a possible D gene (6 bases). CDR3 size: 16 residues. Trimming pared 7 bases from V and 4 bases from J, leaving 22 bases between. The germline V gene encodes CDR1 MGHRA and CDR2 YSYEKL.

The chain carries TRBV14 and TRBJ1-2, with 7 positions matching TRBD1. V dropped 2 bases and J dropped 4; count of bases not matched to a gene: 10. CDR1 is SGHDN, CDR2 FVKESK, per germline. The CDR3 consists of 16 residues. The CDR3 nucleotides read TGTGCCAGCAGCCAATACCGAGGGGGCGAAGTCTATGGCTACACCTTC. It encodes CASSQYRGGEVYGYTF.

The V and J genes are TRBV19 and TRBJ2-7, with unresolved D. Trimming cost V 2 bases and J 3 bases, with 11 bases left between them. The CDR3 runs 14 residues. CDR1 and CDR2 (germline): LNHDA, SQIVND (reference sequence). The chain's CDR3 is CASSIIHGGYEQYF. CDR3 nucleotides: TGTGCCAGTAGTATAATTCACGGTGGCTACGAGCAGTACTTC.

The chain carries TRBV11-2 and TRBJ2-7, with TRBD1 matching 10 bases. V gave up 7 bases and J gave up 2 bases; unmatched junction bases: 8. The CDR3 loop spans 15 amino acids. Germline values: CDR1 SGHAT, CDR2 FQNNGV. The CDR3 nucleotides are TGTGCCAGCACCGGGCCGGGACAGGGGACCTACGAGCAGTACTTC. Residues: CASTGPGQGTYEQYF.

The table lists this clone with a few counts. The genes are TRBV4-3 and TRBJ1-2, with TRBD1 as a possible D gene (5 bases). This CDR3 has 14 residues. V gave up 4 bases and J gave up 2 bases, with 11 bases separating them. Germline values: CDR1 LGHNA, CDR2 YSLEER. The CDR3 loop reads CASSRETENYGYTF. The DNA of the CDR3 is TGCGCCAGCAGCCGAGAGACAGAAAACTATGGCTACACCTTC.

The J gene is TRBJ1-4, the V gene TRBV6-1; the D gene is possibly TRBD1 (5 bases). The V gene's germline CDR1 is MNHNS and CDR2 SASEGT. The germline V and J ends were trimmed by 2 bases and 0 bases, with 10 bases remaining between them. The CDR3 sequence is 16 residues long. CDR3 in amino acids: CASSEYRQPTNEKLFF. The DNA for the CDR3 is TGTGCCAGCAGTGAATACAGACAGCCAACTAATGAAAAACTGTTTTTT.

In DNA, the CDR3 is TGTGCCAGCAGCTTGACCAAGGGGGGAAACACCATATATTTT. Translated: CASSLTKGGNTIYF. The rearrangement links TRBV5-4 to TRBJ1-3; D may be TRBD1 (5 bases). The CDR3 has 14 residues. Trimming took 1 base from V and 4 from J, leaving 9 bases between them. Germline CDR1 SGHNT, CDR2 YYREEE (reference sequence). Full variable domain (outside the CDR3, taken from reference TRBV5-4 and TRBJ1-3): ETGVTQSPTHLIKTRGQQVTLRCSSQSGHNTVSWYQQALGQGPQFIFQYYREEENGRGNFPPRFSGLQFPNYSSELNVNALELDDSALYLCASSLTKGGNTIYFGEGSWLTVV.

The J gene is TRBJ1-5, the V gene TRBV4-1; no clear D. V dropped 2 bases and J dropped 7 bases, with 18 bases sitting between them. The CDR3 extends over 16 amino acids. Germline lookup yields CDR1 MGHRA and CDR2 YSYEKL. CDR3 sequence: CASSQSFGGVGQPQHF. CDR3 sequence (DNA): TGCGCCAGCAGCCAATCTTTTGGCGGGGTTGGACAGCCCCAGCATTTT.

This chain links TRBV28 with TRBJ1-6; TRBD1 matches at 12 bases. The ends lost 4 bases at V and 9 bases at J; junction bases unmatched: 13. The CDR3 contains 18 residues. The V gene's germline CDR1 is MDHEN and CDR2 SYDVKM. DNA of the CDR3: TGTGCCAGCAGTTCGTTGACGGGGACAGGGGGCTTTAGTTCACCCCTCCACTTT. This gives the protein CASSSLTGTGGFSSPLHF. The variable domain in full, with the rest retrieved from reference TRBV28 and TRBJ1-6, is DVKVTQSSRYLVKRTGEKVFLECVQDMDHENMFWYRQDPGLGLRLIYFSYDVKMKEKGDIPEGYSVSREKKERFSLILESASTNQTSMYLCASSSLTGTGGFSSPLHFGNGTRLTVT.

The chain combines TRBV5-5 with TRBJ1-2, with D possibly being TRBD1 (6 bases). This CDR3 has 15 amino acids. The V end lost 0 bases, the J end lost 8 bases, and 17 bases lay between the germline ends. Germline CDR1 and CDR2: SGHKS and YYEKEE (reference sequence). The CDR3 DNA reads TGTGCCAGCAGCTTGGGAGTGGGCAGGGGATACGGCTACACCTTC. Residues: CASSLGVGRGYGYTF.

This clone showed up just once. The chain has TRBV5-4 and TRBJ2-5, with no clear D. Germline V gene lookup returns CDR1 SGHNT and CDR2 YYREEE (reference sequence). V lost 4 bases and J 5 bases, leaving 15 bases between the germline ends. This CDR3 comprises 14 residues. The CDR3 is CASSAYTSRETQYF. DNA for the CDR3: TGTGCCAGCAGCGCGTATACTTCCCGGGAGACCCAGTACTTC.

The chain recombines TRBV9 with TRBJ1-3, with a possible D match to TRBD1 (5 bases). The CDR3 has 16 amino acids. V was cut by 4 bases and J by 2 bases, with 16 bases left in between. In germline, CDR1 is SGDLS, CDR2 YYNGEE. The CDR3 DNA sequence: TGTGCCAGCAGCACGCGGGGACGAGGCCCTGGAAACACCATATATTTT. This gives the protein CASSTRGRGPGNTIYF.